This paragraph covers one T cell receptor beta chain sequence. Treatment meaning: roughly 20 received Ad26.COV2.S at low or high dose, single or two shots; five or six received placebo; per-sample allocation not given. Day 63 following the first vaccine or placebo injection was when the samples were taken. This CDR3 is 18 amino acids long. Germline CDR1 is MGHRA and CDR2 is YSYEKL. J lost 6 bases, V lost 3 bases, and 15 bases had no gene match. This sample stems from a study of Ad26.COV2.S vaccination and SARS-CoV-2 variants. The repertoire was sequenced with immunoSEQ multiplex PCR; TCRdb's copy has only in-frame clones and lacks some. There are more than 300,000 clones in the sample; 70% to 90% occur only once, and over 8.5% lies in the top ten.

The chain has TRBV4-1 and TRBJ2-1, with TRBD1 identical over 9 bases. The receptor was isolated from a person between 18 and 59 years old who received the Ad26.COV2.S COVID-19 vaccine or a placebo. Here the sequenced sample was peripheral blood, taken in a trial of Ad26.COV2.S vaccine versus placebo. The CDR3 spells CASSHRAHGTGTSNEQFF. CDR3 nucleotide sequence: TGCGCCAGCAGCCACCGGGCGCACGGGACAGGGACCTCCAATGAGCAGTTCTTC.